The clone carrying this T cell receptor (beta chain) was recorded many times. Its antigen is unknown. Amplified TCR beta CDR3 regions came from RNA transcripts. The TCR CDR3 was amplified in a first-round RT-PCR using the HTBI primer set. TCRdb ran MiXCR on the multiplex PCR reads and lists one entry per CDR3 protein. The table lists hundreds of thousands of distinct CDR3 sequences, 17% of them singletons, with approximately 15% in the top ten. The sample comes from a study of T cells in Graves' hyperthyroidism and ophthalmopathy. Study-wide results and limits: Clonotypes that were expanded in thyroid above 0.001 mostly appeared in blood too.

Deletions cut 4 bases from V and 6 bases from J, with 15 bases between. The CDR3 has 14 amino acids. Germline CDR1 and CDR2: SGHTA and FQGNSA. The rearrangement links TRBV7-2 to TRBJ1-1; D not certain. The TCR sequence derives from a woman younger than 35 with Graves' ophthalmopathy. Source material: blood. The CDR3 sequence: CASSSKPWSAEAFF. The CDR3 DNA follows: TGTGCCAGCAGCTCAAAACCCTGGAGTGCTGAAGCTTTCTTT.